A single sample is the source of the 21 T cell receptor beta chains below, sequenced in a study of response to subunit inactivated influenza vaccine (dated by TCRdb to 2017 to 2018). Libraries were constructed by RT-PCR. TCRdb shows the sequencer as Illumina HiSeq 2500. TCRdb handled the public reads itself, with Q25 trimming in fastp and clone calling in MiXCR, and kept productive beta chains. One record per CDR3 amino acid sequence lists the most common genes and DNA. The sample data list hundreds of thousands of distinct CDR3 sequences, and 11% to 15% of these were observed just once. 6.5% to 8.5% of the sample is in the top ten clones. The specimen was PBMCs from blood, collected 14 to 15 days before vaccination. These receptors were collected from a man aged 45-65 years who received an inactivated influenza vaccine. Donor details come from another sample of the same person, matched by shared clones.

The chain carries TRBV9 and TRBJ1-5, with D possibly being TRBD1 (5 bases). Germline V gives CDR1 SGDLS, CDR2 YYNGEE. This CDR3 is 14 amino acids long. V was trimmed by 4 bases and J by 1 base, leaving 9 bases between them. This CDR3 is CASSLTASNQPQHF. The CDR3 region has the DNA TGTGCCAGCAGCCTGACAGCGAGCAATCAGCCCCAGCATTTT.

This chain connects TRBV7-2 to TRBJ2-1, with 7 bases fitting TRBD2. The germline V gene encodes CDR1 SGHTA and CDR2 FQGNSA. V lost 4 bases, J lost 6 bases, and 6 bases stayed unmatched. The CDR3 is 14 amino acids. The CDR3 coding sequence is TGTGCCAGCAGCTCCGCCCCGGGAGGCAATGAGCAGTTCTTC. Its translation is CASSSAPGGNEQFF.

V and J are TRBV7-6 and TRBJ2-1, with 7 positions matching TRBD1. CDR3 length: 15 residues. CDR1 is SGHVS, CDR2 FNYEAQ, per germline. Germline trimming cut 7 bases from V and 0 bases from J; bases unmatched to any gene: 6. CDR3 amino acids: CASTLHRGSYNEQFF. DNA for the CDR3: TGTGCCAGCACTTTACACAGGGGCTCCTACAATGAGCAGTTCTTC.

The DNA for the CDR3 is TGCGCCAGCAGCCAAGATTACGAGGGGGCCAACAACGTCCTGACTTTC. Amino acid sequence: CASSQDYEGANNVLTF. The V call is TRBV4-3, the J call TRBJ2-6; 7 bases align to TRBD1. Germline CDR1 reads LGHNA; CDR2 reads YSLEER. CDR3 length: 16 residues. J lost 9 bases, V lost 0 bases, and 8 bases had no gene match.

This rearrangement joins TRBV20-1 to TRBJ2-3; TRBD2 agrees at 10 bases. The germline V gene has CDR1 DFQATT and CDR2 SNEGSKA (reference sequence). V trimming: 7 bases; J trimming: 5 bases; junction bases outside the gene matches: 12. The CDR3 length is 15 residues. CDR3 bases: TGCAGTGTTCCGGAGCGGGGGGGCTTCCAAGATACGCAGTATTTT. Translated: CSVPERGGFQDTQYF.

The chain is built from TRBV12-3 or TRBV12-4 and TRBJ1-4; 11 bases agree with TRBD1. CDR3 length equals 16 residues. The trim removed 6 bases at V and 7 bases at J, leaving 10 bases unmatched. In DNA, the CDR3 is TGTGCCAGCAGCGCAACCCTGGGACAGGGGGTTGAAAAACTGTTTTTT. Translation gives CASSATLGQGVEKLFF.

This chain links TRBV11-1 with TRBJ2-3, with D unclear. The CDR3 totals 15 residues. Germline V lookup: CDR1 SGHAT, CDR2 FQDESV (reference sequence). With 5 bases removed from V and 0 bases from J, the gap between germline ends came to 12 bases. In DNA form, the CDR3 reads TGTGCCAGCAGCAAGGACGGATCTAGCACAGATACGCAGTATTTT. Translation: CASSKDGSSTDTQYF. Based on the CDR3 plus reference TRBV11-1 and TRBJ2-3, the full variable domain is EAEVAQSPRYKITEKSQAVAFWCDPISGHATLYWYRQILGQGPELLVQFQDESVVDDSQLPKDRFSAERLKGVDSTLKIQPAELGDSAMYLCASSKDGSSTDTQYFGPGTRLTVL.

V and J are TRBV5-1 and TRBJ2-1, with 9 bases fitting TRBD2. CDR3 size: 15 residues. V was clipped by 9 bases and J by 9 bases; unmatched bases: 16. Germline V gene sequence: CDR1 SGHRS, CDR2 YFSETQ. The CDR3 region has the DNA TGCGCCACAGGCCCTGGCGGGAGGGGAGGTCTTGAGCAGTTCTTC. It is translated as CATGPGGRGGLEQFF.

The CDR3 protein is CASGPGTGGNQPQHF. In DNA form, the CDR3 reads TGTGCCAGCGGCCCCGGGACAGGGGGCAATCAGCCCCAGCATTTT. This rearrangement joins TRBV12-3 or TRBV12-4 to TRBJ1-5; 10 nucleotides match TRBD1. The CDR3 is 15 amino acids. Trimming removed 8 bases from V and 2 bases from J; junction bases left unmatched: 6.

This clonotype was observed a handful of times. The chain has TRBV10-3 and TRBJ2-7; weak D call: TRBD1 (6 bases). Germline-derived CDR1 and CDR2 are ENHRY and SYGVKD. The CDR3 spans 13 residues. With 2 bases removed from V and 4 bases from J, the gap between germline ends came to 9 bases. The CDR3 loop is CAISEQTGYEQYF. The CDR3 nucleotides read TGTGCCATCAGTGAGCAAACAGGGTACGAGCAGTACTTC.

This clonotype was counted at least ten times. The chain links TRBV20-1 to TRBJ2-7; 7 bases align to TRBD2. Germline values: CDR1 DFQATT, CDR2 SNEGSKA (reference sequence). This CDR3 has 16 amino acids. J lost 0 bases, V lost 0 bases, and 8 bases had no gene match. CDR3 bases: TGCAGTGCTAGAGATCTGGGGGGGTCGAGCTCCTACGAGCAGTACTTC. This gives the protein CSARDLGGSSSYEQYF.

This clonotype was detected only a few times. The rearrangement joins TRBV11-2 to TRBJ2-6; weak D call: TRBD1 (6 bases). Per the germline V gene, CDR1 is SGHAT and CDR2 is FQNNGV. The V end lost 6 bases, the J end lost 0 bases, and 18 bases lay between the germline ends. This CDR3 is 18 amino acids long. The CDR3 is CASRHPGHLSSGANVLTF. As DNA, the CDR3 is TGTGCCAGCAGACATCCGGGACATTTGAGCTCTGGGGCCAACGTCCTGACTTTC.

This chain links TRBV10-3 with TRBJ2-2, with D possibly matching TRBD1 (6 bases). The CDR3 contains 15 residues. V lost 6 bases and J lost 3, with 14 bases in between. The V gene's germline CDR1 is ENHRY and CDR2 SYGVKD. CDR3: CAIRPGQTYTGELFF. The CDR3 coding sequence is TGTGCCATCAGGCCCGGACAGACCTACACCGGGGAGCTGTTTTTT.

J is TRBJ1-4 and V is TRBV11-2; D unclear. Trimming shortened V by 3 bases and J by 7 bases, and 15 bases separated the two germline ends. The CDR3 contains 15 residues. From germline, CDR1 is SGHAT and CDR2 FQNNGV. Here the CDR3 DNA reads TGTGCCAGCAGCTTGAGGTCTGGACGAAGTGAAAAACTGTTTTTT. Its translation is CASSLRSGRSEKLFF.

The chain has TRBV11-2 and TRBJ2-7, with D possibly TRBD1 on 5 matching bases. Trimming stripped 2 bases from V and 3 bases from J, with 8 bases between. There are 13 residues in the CDR3. The germline V gene encodes CDR1 SGHAT and CDR2 FQNNGV. CDR3 in amino acids: CASSLYRNYEQYF. DNA of the CDR3: TGTGCCAGCAGCTTATACAGGAACTACGAGCAGTACTTC.

The chain is built from TRBV5-1 and TRBJ2-3; TRBD2 is a possible D gene (7 bases). Trimming stripped 0 bases from V and 1 base from J, with 12 bases between. The CDR3 is 16 amino acids. Germline V lookup: CDR1 SGHRS, CDR2 YFSETQ. The CDR3 region is CASSLGGGAGTDTQYF. CDR3 in DNA: TGCGCCAGCAGCTTGGGGGGGGGCGCCGGCACAGATACGCAGTATTTT.

The chain combines TRBV7-6 with TRBJ2-7, with a possible D match to TRBD1 (5 bases). CDR1 is SGHVS, CDR2 FNYEAQ, per germline. The CDR3 runs to 15 residues. V lost 5 bases and J lost 4, with 18 bases in between. CDR3 nucleotides: TGTGCCAGCAGCCAGGTCTTAGGGGCGGAGTACGAGCAGTACTTC. Translation gives CASSQVLGAEYEQYF.

This clonotype was picked up a small number of times. The chain joins TRBV4-3 to TRBJ2-3; D remains unclear. Germline V gives CDR1 LGHNA, CDR2 YSLEER. Trimming stripped 1 base from V and 3 bases from J, with 11 bases between. This CDR3 comprises 15 residues. The CDR3 here is CASSQGVSETDTQYF. DNA of the CDR3: TGCGCCAGCAGCCAAGGCGTCTCGGAAACAGATACGCAGTATTTT.

V gene TRBV30 combines with J gene TRBJ1-1; D not certain. Trimming left V 7 bases short and J 1 base short, with 13 bases between. The CDR3 contains 13 residues. CDR1 is GTSNPN and CDR2 is SVGIG in the germline V gene (reference sequence). The CDR3 nucleotides are TGTGCCTCCGAGGCCGCCGAGAACACTGAAGCTTTCTTT. Amino acid sequence: CASEAAENTEAFF. The full variable domain, its missing parts supplied by reference TRBV30 and TRBJ1-1, is SQTIHQWPATLVQPVGSPLSLECTVEGTSNPNLYWYRQAAGRGLQLLFYSVGIGQISSEVPQNLSASRPQDRQFILSSKKLLLSDSGFYLCASEAAENTEAFFGQGTRLTVV.

In this sample, this clonotype turned up many times. V and J are TRBV7-7 and TRBJ2-5, with 14 bases lining up with TRBD2. Germline assignment: CDR1 SSHAT and CDR2 FNYEAQ (reference sequence). The CDR3 extends over 16 amino acids. V gave up 3 bases and J gave up 4 bases; unmatched junction bases: 4. The CDR3 spells CASSFGTSGSGETQYF. The CDR3 nucleotides are TGTGCCAGCAGCTTTGGGACTAGCGGGAGCGGAGAGACCCAGTACTTC.

The chain uses TRBV7-2 and TRBJ2-5; the D gene is possibly TRBD2 (5 bases). With 1 base removed from V and 4 bases from J, the gap between germline ends came to 10 bases. This CDR3 is 14 amino acids long. Looked up from germline, CDR1 is SGHTA and CDR2 is FQGNSA. CDR3 region: CASSLVEGVETQYF. The CDR3 nucleotides are TGTGCCAGCAGCTTAGTTGAGGGTGTAGAGACCCAGTACTTC. The whole variable domain, filled in from reference TRBV7-2 and TRBJ2-5, reads GAGVSQSPSNKVTEKGKDVELRCDPISGHTALYWYRQSLGQGLEFLIYFQGNSAPDKSGLPSDRFSAERTGGSVSTLTIQRTQQEDSAVYLCASSLVEGVETQYFGPGTRLLVL.